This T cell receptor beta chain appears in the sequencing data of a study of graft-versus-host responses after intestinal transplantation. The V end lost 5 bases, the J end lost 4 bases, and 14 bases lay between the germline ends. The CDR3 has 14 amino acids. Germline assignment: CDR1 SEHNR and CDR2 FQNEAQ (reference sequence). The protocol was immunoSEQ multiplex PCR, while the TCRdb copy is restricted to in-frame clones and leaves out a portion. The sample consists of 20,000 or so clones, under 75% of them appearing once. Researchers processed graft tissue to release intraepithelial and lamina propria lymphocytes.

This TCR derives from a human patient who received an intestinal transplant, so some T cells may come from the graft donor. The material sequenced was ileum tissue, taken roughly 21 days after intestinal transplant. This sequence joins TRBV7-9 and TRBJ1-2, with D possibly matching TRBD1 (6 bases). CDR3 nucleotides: TGTGCCAGCAGCCTAACAGGGTGGGTCTATGGCTACACCTTC. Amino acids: CASSLTGWVYGYTF.